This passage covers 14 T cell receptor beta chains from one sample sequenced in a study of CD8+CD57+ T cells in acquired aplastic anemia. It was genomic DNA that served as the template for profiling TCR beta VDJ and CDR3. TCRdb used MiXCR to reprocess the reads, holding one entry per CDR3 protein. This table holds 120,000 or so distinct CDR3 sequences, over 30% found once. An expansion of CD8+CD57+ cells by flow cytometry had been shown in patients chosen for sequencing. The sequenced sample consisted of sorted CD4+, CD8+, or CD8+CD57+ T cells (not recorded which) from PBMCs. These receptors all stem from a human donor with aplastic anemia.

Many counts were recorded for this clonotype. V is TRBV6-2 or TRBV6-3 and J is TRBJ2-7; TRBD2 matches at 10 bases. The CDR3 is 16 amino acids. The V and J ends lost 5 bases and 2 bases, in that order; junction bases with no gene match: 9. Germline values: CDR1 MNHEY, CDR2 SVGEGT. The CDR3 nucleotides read TGTGCCAGCAGTCCAGACGGACTAGCGGTCCCCTACGAGCAGTACTTC. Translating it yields CASSPDGLAVPYEQYF.

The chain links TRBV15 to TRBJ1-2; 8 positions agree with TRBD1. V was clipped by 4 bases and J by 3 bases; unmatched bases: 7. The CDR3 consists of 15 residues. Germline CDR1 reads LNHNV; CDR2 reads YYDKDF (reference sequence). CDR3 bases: TGTGCCACCAGCACCGTACAGGGGGAGTACTATGGCTACACCTTC. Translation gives CATSTVQGEYYGYTF.

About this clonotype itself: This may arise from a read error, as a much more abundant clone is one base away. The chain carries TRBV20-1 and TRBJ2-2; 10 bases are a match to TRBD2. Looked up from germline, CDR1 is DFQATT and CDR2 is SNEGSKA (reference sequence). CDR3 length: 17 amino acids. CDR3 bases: TGCAGTGCTAGGAGAGCGGGGGGGTTCCTGAACACCGGGGAGCTGCTTTTT. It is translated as CSARRAGGFLNTGELLF.

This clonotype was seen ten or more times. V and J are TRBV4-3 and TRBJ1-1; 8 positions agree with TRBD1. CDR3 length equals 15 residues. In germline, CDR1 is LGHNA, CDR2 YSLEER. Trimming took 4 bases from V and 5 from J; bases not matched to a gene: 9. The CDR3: CASSRTGTGGTEAFF. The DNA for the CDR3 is TGCGCCAGCAGCCGAACCGGGACAGGAGGAACTGAAGCTTTCTTT.

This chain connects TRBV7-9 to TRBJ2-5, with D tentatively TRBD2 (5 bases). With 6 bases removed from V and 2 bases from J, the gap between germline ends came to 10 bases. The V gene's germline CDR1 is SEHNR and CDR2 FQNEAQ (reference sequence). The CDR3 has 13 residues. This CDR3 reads CASSRSGQETQYF. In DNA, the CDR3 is TGTGCCAGCAGTAGATCGGGACAAGAGACCCAGTACTTC. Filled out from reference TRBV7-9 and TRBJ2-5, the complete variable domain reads DTGVSQNPRHKITKRGQNVTFRCDPISEHNRLYWYRQTLGQGPEFLTYFQNEAQLEKSRLLSDRFSAERPKGSFSTLEIQRTEQGDSAMYLCASSRSGQETQYFGPGTRLLVL.

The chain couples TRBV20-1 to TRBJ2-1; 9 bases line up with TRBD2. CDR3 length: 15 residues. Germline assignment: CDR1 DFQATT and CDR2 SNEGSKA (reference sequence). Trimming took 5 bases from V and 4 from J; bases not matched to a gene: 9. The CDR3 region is CSAWDGTSTYNEQFF. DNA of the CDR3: TGCAGTGCTTGGGATGGGACTAGCACTTACAATGAGCAGTTCTTC.

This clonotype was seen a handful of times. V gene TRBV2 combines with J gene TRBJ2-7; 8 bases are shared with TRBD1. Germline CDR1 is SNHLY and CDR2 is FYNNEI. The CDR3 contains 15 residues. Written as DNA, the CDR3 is TGTGCCCGCAGGATAGGACAGGGCCGCAACTACGAGCAGTACGTC. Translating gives CARRIGQGRNYEQYV.

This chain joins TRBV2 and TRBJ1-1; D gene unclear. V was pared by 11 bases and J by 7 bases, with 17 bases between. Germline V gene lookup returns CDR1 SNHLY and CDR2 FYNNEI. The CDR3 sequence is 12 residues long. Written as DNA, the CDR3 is TGTGCCGGTCGGGGTAGGGCTAATGAAGCTTTCTTT. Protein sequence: CAGRGRANEAFF.

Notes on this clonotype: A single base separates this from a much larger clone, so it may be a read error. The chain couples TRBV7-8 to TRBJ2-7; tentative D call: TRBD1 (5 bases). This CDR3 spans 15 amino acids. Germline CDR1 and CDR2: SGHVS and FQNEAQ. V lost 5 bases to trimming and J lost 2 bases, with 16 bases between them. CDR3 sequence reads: CASSQEGVSAYEQYF. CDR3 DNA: TGTGCCAGCAGCCAAGAAGGGGTTTCGGCCTACGAGCAGTACTTC.

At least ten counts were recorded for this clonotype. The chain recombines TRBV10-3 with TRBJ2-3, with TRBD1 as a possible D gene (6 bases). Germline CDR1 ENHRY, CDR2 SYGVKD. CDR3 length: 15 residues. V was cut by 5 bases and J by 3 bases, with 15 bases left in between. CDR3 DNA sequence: TGTGCCATCAGTTTAGCGAGGGGGTTTACAGATACGCAGTATTTT. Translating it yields CAISLARGFTDTQYF.

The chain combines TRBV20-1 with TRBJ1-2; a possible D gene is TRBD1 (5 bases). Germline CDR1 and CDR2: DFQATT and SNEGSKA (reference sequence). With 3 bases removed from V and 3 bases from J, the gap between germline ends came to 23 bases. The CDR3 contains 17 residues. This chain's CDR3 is CSASPYSKGLRYYGYTF. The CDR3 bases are TGCAGTGCTAGTCCCTATTCCAAGGGGCTTCGATACTATGGCTACACCTTC.

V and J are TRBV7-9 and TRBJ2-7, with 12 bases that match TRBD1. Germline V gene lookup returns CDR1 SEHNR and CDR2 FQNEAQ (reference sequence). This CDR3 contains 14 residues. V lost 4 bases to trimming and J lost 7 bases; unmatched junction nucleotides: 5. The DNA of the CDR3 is TGTGCCAGCAGCTGGGGACAGGGGGCGGGAGAGCAGTACTTC. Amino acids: CASSWGQGAGEQYF.

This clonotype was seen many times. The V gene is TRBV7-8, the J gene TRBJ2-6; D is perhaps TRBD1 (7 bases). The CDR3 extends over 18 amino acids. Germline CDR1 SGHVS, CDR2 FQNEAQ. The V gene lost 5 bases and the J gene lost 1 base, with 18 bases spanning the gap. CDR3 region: CASSLKVAGGSGANVLTF. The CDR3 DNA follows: TGTGCCAGCAGCCTAAAGGTTGCAGGGGGGTCTGGGGCCAACGTCCTGACTTTC.

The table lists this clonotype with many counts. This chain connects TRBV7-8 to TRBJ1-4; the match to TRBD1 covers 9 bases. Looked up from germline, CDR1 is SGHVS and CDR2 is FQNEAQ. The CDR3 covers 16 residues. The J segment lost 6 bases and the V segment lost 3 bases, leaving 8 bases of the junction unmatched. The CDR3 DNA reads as TGTGCCAGCAGCTTGAGTGCCGGGACAGGGTATGAAAAACTGTTTTTT. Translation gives CASSLSAGTGYEKLFF.